These 21 T cell receptor beta chains were all obtained from the same sample, sequenced in a study of beta chain features in type 1 diabetes. What was sequenced were expressed TCRB transcripts, since all of the isolated RNA had been reverse transcribed. TCRdb's table, derived via immunoSEQ multiplex PCR, lists solely in-frame clones and lacks some. The sample lists 350,000 to 450,000 clones, roughly 13% seen once, with around 0.035% in the top ten. Sequences were obtained from naive CD4+ T cells from blood. Receptor source: a man aged 25 to 45 in good health.

The chain links TRBV13 to TRBJ1-1, with a weak D call TRBD1 (5 bases). Germline V CDR1 and CDR2: PRHDT, FYEKMQ (reference sequence). The V end was cut by 7 bases, the J end by 6 bases, with 12 bases between. The CDR3 has 12 amino acids. CDR3 nucleotides: TGTGCCAGCACCCTAGGGGCCTCTGAAGCTTTCTTT. As protein: CASTLGASEAFF.

The CDR3 spells CASSALGGLGTEAFF. In nucleotides, the CDR3 is TGTGCCAGCAGCGCCCTCGGAGGGCTGGGCACTGAAGCTTTCTTT. The chain has TRBV5-4 and TRBJ1-1; D call uncertain. Germline V gene sequence: CDR1 SGHNT, CDR2 YYREEE (reference sequence). The CDR3 spans 15 residues. Trimming stripped 4 bases from V and 4 bases from J, with 17 bases between.

This clone was seen only a few times. The chain joins TRBV11-2 to TRBJ2-5; 7 bases are a match to TRBD2. Germline assignment: CDR1 SGHAT and CDR2 FQNNGV. There are 14 residues in the CDR3. The ends lost 4 bases at V and 7 bases at J; junction bases unmatched: 9. CDR3 DNA: TGTGCCAGCAGCTCCCGACTAGCTCGGGTGACCCAGTACTTC. Its translation: CASSSRLARVTQYF.

The genes are TRBV6-5 and TRBJ2-3; the match to TRBD2 covers 8 bases. From germline, CDR1 is MNHEY and CDR2 SVGAGI. The V and J ends lost 5 bases and 7 bases, in that order; junction bases with no gene match: 11. The CDR3 runs 15 residues. The CDR3 DNA follows: TGTGCCAGCAGTCGAGAACAGCGGGGGCGCAATACGCAGTATTTT. It codes for CASSREQRGRNTQYF.

This clone was observed a handful of times. V gene TRBV29-1 combines with J gene TRBJ2-1, with D perhaps TRBD1 or TRBD2 (5 bases each). Trimming took off 7 bases at V and 9 bases at J, with 16 bases between the two ends. Germline V gene data show CDR1 as SQVTM and CDR2 as ANQGSEA. The CDR3 runs 12 residues. CDR3 loop: CSESWGEGEQFF. DNA for the CDR3: TGCAGCGAGTCGTGGGGCGAGGGTGAGCAGTTCTTC.

The chain couples TRBV14 to TRBJ2-7; no clear D gene. Germline V gene lookup returns CDR1 SGHDN and CDR2 FVKESK. This CDR3 has 13 amino acids. The germline V and J ends were trimmed by 4 bases and 4 bases, with 11 bases remaining between them. CDR3 nucleotides: TGTGCCAGCAGCCGGTCAGGAGTTTACGAGCAGTACTTC. Its protein product is CASSRSGVYEQYF.

The chain uses TRBV10-3 and TRBJ1-5; D not certain. The V and J ends lost 6 bases and 9 bases respectively, with 12 bases between them. Germline V CDR1 and CDR2: ENHRY, SYGVKD. The CDR3 has 12 residues. Here the CDR3 DNA reads TGTGCCATCAGCGGACCGTTTCGGCCCCAGCATTTT. Its translation is CAISGPFRPQHF.

V usage is TRBV6-1 and J usage is TRBJ2-7; TRBD1 matches at 10 bases. CDR1 and CDR2 from the germline V gene are MNHNS and SASEGT. The CDR3 is 14 residues long. The junction had 9 bases not matched to a gene; V was cut back by 8 bases and J by 5 bases. The chain's CDR3 is CASGTTGGLDEQYV. The CDR3 DNA reads TGTGCCAGCGGTACGACAGGGGGCTTAGACGAGCAGTACGTC.

The J gene is TRBJ2-3, the V gene TRBV7-2, with 9 nucleotides matching TRBD2. The V gene end was trimmed by 2 bases and the J gene end by 1 base; junction bases not matched to a gene: 4. The CDR3 contains 16 residues. Germline CDR1 reads SGHTA; CDR2 reads FQGNSA. The CDR3 sequence is CASSLTKRGGTDTQYF. The CDR3 bases are TGTGCCAGCAGCTTAACTAAGCGGGGGGGCACAGATACGCAGTATTTT.

The gene calls are TRBV18 and TRBJ1-1; perhaps TRBD1 as D (6 bases). CDR1 KGHSH and CDR2 LQKENI come from the germline V gene. This CDR3 spans 15 amino acids. V was shortened by 3 bases and J by 0 bases, with 11 bases between the two germline ends. CDR3 sequence (DNA): TGTGCCAGCTCACCGGGGGGCCCTCTGAACACTGAAGCTTTCTTT. The encoded protein is CASSPGGPLNTEAFF.

This clone has more than one count but fewer than ten. The gene calls are TRBV11-3 and TRBJ2-4; possible D gene TRBD1, 6 bases. V lost 1 base and J lost 9, with 13 bases in between. CDR1 and CDR2 (germline): SGHNT, YENEEA. The CDR3 is 14 amino acids. The CDR3 DNA reads as TGTGCCAGCAGCTTAGCAGGGGAGAGGGGCATTCAGTACTTC. Its protein is CASSLAGERGIQYF.

The chain combines TRBV5-1 with TRBJ2-7; D gene uncertain. The V end was cut by 6 bases, the J end by 2 bases, with 0 bases between. Germline values: CDR1 SGHRS, CDR2 YFSETQ. The CDR3 runs 9 residues. DNA for the CDR3: TGCGCCAGCACCTACGAGCAGTACGTC. Its protein is CASTYEQYV.

The gene calls are TRBV4-2 and TRBJ1-5, with a tentative D call TRBD1 (6 bases). This CDR3 has 16 amino acids. Germline V gene lookup returns CDR1 LGHNA and CDR2 YNFKEQ. Trimming cost V 0 bases and J 4 bases, with 13 bases left between them. The CDR3 is CASSQDRRTENQPQHF. CDR3 DNA sequence: TGTGCCAGCAGCCAAGATCGAAGGACAGAAAATCAGCCCCAGCATTTT.

This clone was observed a handful of times. The J gene is TRBJ2-7, the V gene TRBV25-1, with D possibly TRBD2 on 5 matching bases. Germline V CDR1 and CDR2: MGHDK, SYGVNS. Trimming took off 4 bases at V and 7 bases at J, with 11 bases between the two ends. The CDR3 spans 12 residues. Written as DNA, the CDR3 is TGTGCCAGCAGTGGAGGGCTATGGGAGCAGTACTTC. Translating gives CASSGGLWEQYF.

The rearrangement links TRBV18 to TRBJ2-5, with D perhaps given as TRBD1 or TRBD2 (5 bases each). The ends were cut back, 6 bases at V and 2 bases at J, with 10 bases in the middle. Per the germline V gene, CDR1 is KGHSH and CDR2 is LQKENI. The CDR3 contains 13 residues. CDR3 amino acids: CASSKRGQETQYF. The DNA of the CDR3 is TGTGCCAGCTCGAAGAGGGGACAAGAGACCCAGTACTTC.

The chain joins TRBV5-4 to TRBJ2-3; 7 bases are shared with TRBD2. The V gene's germline CDR1 is SGHNT and CDR2 YYREEE (reference sequence). After removal of 4 bases from V and 8 bases from J, the junction contained 13 bases not matched to a gene. The CDR3 length is 15 residues. CDR3 DNA: TGTGCCAGCAGCCCCCGCCGGGGAGGGCACGGTACGCAGTATTTT. Its protein product is CASSPRRGGHGTQYF.

This clone was seen a handful of times. V and J are TRBV14 and TRBJ2-2; D gene unclear. CDR1 is SGHDN and CDR2 is FVKESK in the germline V gene. This CDR3 has 12 amino acids. V shed 5 bases and J shed 10 bases, with 11 bases lying between them. The CDR3 loop reads CASSSATLELFF. The CDR3 nucleotides are TGTGCCAGCAGCAGTGCCACCTTGGAGCTGTTTTTT. Based on the CDR3 plus reference TRBV14 and TRBJ2-2, the full variable domain is EAGVTQFPSHSVIEKGQTVTLRCDPISGHDNLYWYRRVMGKEIKFLLHFVKESKQDESGMPNNRFLAERTGGTYSTLKVQPAELEDSGVYFCASSSATLELFFGEGSRLTVL.

This chain joins TRBV10-3 and TRBJ2-7; D perhaps matches TRBD1 (5 bases). Germline V gene data show CDR1 as ENHRY and CDR2 as SYGVKD. The CDR3 is 13 amino acids. Trimming pared 0 bases from V and 3 bases from J, leaving 6 bases between. The chain's CDR3 is CAISESGLYEQYV. The CDR3 DNA sequence: TGTGCCATCAGTGAGTCGGGGCTCTACGAGCAGTACGTC.

The chain joins TRBV30 to TRBJ1-5; D is perhaps TRBD1 (5 bases). Trimming removed 0 bases at V and 5 bases at J, with 8 bases between. The CDR3 covers 13 residues. Germline V gene lookup returns CDR1 GTSNPN and CDR2 SVGIG (reference sequence). The CDR3 DNA follows: TGTGCCTGGAGTGTTGCAGGGCATCAGCCCCAGCATTTT. Protein sequence: CAWSVAGHQPQHF.

This clone turned up a few times. The CDR3 nucleotides read TGTGCCAGCAGTTCTCAAGAGACCCAGTACTTC. Translated, it gives CASSSQETQYF. The gene calls are TRBV27 and TRBJ2-5; no clear D. Per the germline V gene, CDR1 is MNHEY and CDR2 is SMNVEV (reference sequence). The CDR3 is 11 amino acids. Trimming pared 4 bases from V and 2 bases from J, leaving 2 bases between.

J is TRBJ1-4 and V is TRBV5-6; D remains ambiguous. Germline V gives CDR1 SGHDT, CDR2 YYEEEE. Trimming left V 0 bases short and J 8 bases short, with 8 bases between. The CDR3 runs to 13 residues. CDR3 in DNA: TGTGCCAGCAGCTTGGACCGAGGGGAAAAACTGTTTTTT. This translates into CASSLDRGEKLFF.